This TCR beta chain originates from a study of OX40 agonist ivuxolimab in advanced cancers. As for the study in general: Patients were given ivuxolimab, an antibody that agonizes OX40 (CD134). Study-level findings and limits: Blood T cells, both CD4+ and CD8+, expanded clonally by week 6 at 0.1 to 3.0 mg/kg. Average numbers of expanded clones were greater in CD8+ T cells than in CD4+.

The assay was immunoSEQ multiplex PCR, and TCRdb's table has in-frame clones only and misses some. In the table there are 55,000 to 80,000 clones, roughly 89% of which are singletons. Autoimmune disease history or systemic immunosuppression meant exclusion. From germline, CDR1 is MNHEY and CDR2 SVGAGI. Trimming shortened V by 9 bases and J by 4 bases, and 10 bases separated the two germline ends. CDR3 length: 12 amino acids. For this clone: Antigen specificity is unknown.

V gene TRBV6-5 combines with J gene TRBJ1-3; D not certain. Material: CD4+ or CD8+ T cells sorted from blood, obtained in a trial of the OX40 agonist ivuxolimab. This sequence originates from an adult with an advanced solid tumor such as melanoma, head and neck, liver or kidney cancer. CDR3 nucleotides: TGTGCCAGTGTGGGAGCGGGAAACACCATATATTTT. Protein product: CASVGAGNTIYF.